This record looks at one T cell receptor beta chain sequence and its context. For the second PCR, which ran for 7 to 11 cycles, a sample-barcoded 5' primer and a J-beta primer mix were used. TCRdb re-derived calls from the 5' RACE reads in MiXCR, one entry per CDR3 protein. The repertoire has 540,000 or so distinct CDR3 sequences, about 45% of them found once; the top ten carry approximately 25%. The sample is drawn from a study of blood T cells in healthy people across ages. The draw of peripheral blood yielded roughly 9.1 milliliters from each donor. Deletions cut 5 bases from V and 2 bases from J, with 13 bases between. This CDR3 comprises 14 residues. Germline V CDR1 and CDR2: SGHTA, FQGNSA.

The chain recombines TRBV7-2 with TRBJ2-7, with D perhaps being TRBD1 or TRBD2 (5 bases each). The sequence was collected from a man older than 75 in good health. The material sequenced was blood. CDR3: CASSPGLAPYEQYF. For the CDR3, the DNA is TGTGCCAGCAGCCCGGGGCTAGCCCCCTACGAGCAGTACTTC.